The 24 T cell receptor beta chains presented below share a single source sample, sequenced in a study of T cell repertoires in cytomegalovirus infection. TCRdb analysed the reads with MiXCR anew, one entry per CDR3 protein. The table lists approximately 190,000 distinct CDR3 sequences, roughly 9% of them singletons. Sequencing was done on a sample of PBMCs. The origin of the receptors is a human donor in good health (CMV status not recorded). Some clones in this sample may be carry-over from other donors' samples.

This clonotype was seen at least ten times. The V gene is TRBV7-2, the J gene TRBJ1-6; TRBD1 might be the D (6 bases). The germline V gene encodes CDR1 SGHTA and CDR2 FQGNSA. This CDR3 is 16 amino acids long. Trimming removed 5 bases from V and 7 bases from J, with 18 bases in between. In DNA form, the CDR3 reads TGTGCCAGCAGCCGGCAGGGGCTTATTGGGAATTCACCCCTCCACTTT. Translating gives CASSRQGLIGNSPLHF.

CDR3 nucleotide sequence: TGTGCCAGCACCAGGACTAGCGGGGACCCCAAAAACGAGCAGTACTTC. It is translated as CASTRTSGDPKNEQYF. J is TRBJ2-7 and V is TRBV6-6; 12 bases match TRBD2. V lost 7 bases to trimming and J lost 5 bases; unmatched junction nucleotides: 12. The CDR3 extends over 16 amino acids. In germline, CDR1 is MNHNY, CDR2 SVGAGI (reference sequence).

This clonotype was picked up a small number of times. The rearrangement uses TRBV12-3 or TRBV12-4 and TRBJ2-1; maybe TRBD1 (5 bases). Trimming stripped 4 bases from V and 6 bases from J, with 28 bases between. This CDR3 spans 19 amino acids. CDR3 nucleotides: TGTGCCAGCAGTTCCGCATGGGTTTCGGTGGCCGGACAACCCAATGAGCAGTTCTTC. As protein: CASSSAWVSVAGQPNEQFF.

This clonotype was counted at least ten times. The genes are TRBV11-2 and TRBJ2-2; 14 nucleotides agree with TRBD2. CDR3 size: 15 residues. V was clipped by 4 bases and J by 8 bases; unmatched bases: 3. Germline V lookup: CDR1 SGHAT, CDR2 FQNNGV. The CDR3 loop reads CASSYGTSGRGELFF. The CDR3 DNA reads TGTGCCAGCAGCTATGGGACTAGCGGGAGAGGGGAGCTGTTTTTT.

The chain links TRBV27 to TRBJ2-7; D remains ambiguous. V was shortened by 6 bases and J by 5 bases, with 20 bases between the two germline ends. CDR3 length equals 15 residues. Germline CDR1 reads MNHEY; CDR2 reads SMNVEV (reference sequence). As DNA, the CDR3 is TGTGCCAGCAGGCCAGATGTGGCAAGAATTCACGAGCAGTACTTC. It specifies CASRPDVARIHEQYF.

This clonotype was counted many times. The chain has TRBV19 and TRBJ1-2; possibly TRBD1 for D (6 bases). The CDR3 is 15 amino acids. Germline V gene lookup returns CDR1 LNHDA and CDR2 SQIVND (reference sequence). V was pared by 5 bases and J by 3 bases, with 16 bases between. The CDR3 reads CASSVKGQEYYGYTF. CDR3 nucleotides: TGTGCCAGTAGTGTCAAGGGACAAGAGTACTATGGCTACACCTTC.

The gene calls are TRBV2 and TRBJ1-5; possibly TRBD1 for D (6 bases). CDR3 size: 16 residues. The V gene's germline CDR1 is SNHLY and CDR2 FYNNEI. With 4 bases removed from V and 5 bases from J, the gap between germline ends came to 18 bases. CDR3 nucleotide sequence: TGTGCCAGCAGTGTAGGGGGTAGGTTTTCAGATCAGCCCCAGCATTTT. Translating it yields CASSVGGRFSDQPQHF.

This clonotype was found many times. Written as DNA, the CDR3 is TGTGCCAGTCAGACAGGACTGAACACTGAAGCTTTCTTT. Translating it yields CASQTGLNTEAFF. This chain connects TRBV12-3 or TRBV12-4 to TRBJ1-1, with D possibly being TRBD1 (6 bases). The CDR3 consists of 13 residues. V was trimmed by 9 bases and J by 0 bases, leaving 11 bases between them.

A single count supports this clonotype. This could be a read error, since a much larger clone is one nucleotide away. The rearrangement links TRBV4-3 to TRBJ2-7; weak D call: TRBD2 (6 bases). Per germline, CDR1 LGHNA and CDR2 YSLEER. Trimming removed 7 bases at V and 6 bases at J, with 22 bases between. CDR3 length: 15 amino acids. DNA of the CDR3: TGCGCCAGCAACCCCCTCGGGGACTTTAGGGGCGAGCAGTACTTC. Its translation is CASNPLGDFRGEQYF.

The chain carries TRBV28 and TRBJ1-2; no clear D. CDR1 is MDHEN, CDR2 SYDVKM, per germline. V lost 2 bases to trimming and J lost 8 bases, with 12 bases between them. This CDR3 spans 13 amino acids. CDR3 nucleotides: TGTGCCAGCAGTTTACCGGGGATGAGCGGCTACACCTTC. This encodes CASSLPGMSGYTF.

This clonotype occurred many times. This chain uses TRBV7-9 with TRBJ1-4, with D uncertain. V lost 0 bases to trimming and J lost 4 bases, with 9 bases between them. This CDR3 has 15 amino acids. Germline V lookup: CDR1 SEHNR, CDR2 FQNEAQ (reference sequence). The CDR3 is CASSLALGFNEKLFF. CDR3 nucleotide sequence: TGTGCCAGCAGCTTAGCGTTGGGTTTTAATGAAAAACTGTTTTTT.

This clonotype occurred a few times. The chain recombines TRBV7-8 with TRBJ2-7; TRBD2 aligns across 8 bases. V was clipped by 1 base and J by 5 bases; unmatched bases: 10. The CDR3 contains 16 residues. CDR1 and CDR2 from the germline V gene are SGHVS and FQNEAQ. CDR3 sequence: CASSLGGGRLRDEQYV. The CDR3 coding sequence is TGTGCCAGCAGCTTAGGGGGCGGGAGGTTGAGGGACGAGCAGTACGTC.

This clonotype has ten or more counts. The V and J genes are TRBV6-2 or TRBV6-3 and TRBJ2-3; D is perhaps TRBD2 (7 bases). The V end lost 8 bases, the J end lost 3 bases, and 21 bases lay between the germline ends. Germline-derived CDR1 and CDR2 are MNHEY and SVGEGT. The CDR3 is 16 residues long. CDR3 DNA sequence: TGTGCCAGCCTCCGCACGGCGGGGGCCCTGACAGATACGCAGTATTTT. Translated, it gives CASLRTAGALTDTQYF.

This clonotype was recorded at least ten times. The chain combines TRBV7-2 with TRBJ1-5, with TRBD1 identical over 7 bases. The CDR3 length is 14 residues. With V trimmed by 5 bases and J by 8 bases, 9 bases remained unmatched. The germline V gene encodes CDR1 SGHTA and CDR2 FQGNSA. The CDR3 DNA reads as TGTGCCAGCAGCGGCTCACAGGGGAGAGAGCCCCAGCATTTT. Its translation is CASSGSQGREPQHF.

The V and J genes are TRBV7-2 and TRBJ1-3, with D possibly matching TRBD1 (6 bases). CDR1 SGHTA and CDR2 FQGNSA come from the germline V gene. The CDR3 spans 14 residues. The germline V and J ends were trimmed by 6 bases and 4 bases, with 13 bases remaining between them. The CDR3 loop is CASSRTGSGNTIYF. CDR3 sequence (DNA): TGTGCCAGCAGTCGTACAGGGAGCGGAAACACCATATATTTT. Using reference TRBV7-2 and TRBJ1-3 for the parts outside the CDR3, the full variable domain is GAGVSQSPSNKVTEKGKDVELRCDPISGHTALYWYRQSLGQGLEFLIYFQGNSAPDKSGLPSDRFSAERTGGSVSTLTIQRTQQEDSAVYLCASSRTGSGNTIYFGEGSWLTVV.

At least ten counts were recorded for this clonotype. In DNA, the CDR3 is TGTGCCAGCTCTGGCGGTACCTACAATGAGCAGTTCTTC. Translating gives CASSGGTYNEQFF. The rearrangement links TRBV28 to TRBJ2-1, with D hard to call. CDR1 MDHEN and CDR2 SYDVKM come from the germline V gene. Trimming removed 8 bases from V and 2 bases from J, with 10 bases in between. This CDR3 has 13 residues.

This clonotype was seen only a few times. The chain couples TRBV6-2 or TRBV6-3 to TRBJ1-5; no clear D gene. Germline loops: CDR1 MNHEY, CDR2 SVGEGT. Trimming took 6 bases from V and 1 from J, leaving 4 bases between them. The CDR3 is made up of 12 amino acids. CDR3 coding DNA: TGTGCCAGCAGATGGAGCAATCAGCCCCAGCATTTT. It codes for CASRWSNQPQHF.

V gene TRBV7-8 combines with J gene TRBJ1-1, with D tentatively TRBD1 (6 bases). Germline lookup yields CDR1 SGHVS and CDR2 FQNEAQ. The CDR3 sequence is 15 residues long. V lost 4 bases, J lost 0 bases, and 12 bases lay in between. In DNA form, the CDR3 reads TGTGCCAGCAGCTCTGGGGGCGTTTTGAACACTGAAGCTTTCTTT. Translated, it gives CASSSGGVLNTEAFF. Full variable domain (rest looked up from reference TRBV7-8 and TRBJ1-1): GAGVSQSPRYKVAKRGQDVALRCDPISGHVSLFWYQQALGQGPEFLTYFQNEAQLDKSGLPSDRFFAERPEGSVSTLKIQRTQQEDSAVYLCASSSGGVLNTEAFFGQGTRLTVV.

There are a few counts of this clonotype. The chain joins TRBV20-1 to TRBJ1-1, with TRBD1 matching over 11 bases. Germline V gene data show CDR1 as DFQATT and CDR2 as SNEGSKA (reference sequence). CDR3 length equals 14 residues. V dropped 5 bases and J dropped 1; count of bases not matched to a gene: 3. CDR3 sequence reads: CSAGQGATNTEAFF. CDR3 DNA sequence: TGCAGTGCTGGACAGGGGGCGACGAACACTGAAGCTTTCTTT.

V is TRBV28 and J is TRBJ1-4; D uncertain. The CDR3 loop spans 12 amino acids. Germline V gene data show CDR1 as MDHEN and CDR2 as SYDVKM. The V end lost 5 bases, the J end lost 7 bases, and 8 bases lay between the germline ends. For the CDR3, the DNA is TGTGCCAGCAGTCCTCTGGGTGAAAAACTGTTTTTT. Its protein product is CASSPLGEKLFF.

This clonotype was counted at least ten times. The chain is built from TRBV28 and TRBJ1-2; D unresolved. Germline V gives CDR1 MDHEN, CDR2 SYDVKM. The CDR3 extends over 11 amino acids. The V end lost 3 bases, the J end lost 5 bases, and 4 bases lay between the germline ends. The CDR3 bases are TGTGCCAGCAGTTTGAGTTATGGCTACACCTTC. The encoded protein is CASSLSYGYTF.

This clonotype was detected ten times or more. CDR3 residues: CASSDWTPQNSPLHF. The CDR3 nucleotides are TGTGCCAGCAGTGATTGGACACCCCAGAATTCACCCCTCCACTTT. The rearrangement joins TRBV25-1 to TRBJ1-6, with D possibly matching TRBD1 (5 bases). Per the germline V gene, CDR1 is MGHDK and CDR2 is SYGVNS. V lost 3 bases and J lost 7, with 13 bases in between. The CDR3 runs 15 residues.

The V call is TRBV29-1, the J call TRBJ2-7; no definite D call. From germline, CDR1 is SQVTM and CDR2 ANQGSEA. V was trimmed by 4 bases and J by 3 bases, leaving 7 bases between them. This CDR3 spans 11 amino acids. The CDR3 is CSVGLLYEQYF. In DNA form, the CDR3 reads TGCAGCGTTGGTCTCCTCTACGAGCAGTACTTC.

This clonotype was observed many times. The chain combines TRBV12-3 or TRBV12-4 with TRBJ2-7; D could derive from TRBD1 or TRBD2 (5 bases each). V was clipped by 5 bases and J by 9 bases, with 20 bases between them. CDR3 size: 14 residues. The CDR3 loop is CASSPPGDASVQYF. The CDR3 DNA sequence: TGTGCCAGCAGTCCCCCCGGGGACGCAAGTGTGCAGTACTTC.